This T cell receptor (beta chain) was captured in a study of blood T cell repertoires in COVID-19. Sequencing was performed with immunoSEQ multiplex PCR; in TCRdb, only in-frame clones are kept and a portion is missing. The sample includes about 140,000 clones, just under 90% of them seen just once. This sequence was found in a woman aged 80 or over with acute or convalescent COVID-19. The sequenced sample was peripheral blood.

DNA of the CDR3: TGTGCCAGCAGCGCCCCGGGGACAGGGAAAGGTCAGCCCCAGCATTTT. Protein sequence: CASSAPGTGKGQPQHF. J is TRBJ1-5 and V is TRBV27; TRBD1 matches 9 bases. The CDR3 totals 16 residues. Germline V lookup: CDR1 MNHEY, CDR2 SMNVEV (reference sequence). With V trimmed by 6 bases and J by 6 bases, 12 bases remained unmatched.